This TCR beta chain is drawn from a study of T-cell memory formation after mild COVID-19 (dated by TCRdb to the early 2020s). Turning to the overall study: TCR sequence clusters from the two donors were found to be largely donor specific. Longitudinal TCRalpha and TCRbeta repertoire sequencing tracked T-cell clones expanding and contracting after mild COVID-19 in two donors. The cohort comprised two young, previously healthy adult volunteers, one female and one male.

Sequencing used an Illumina NovaSeq 6000. Using 5'RACE with constant-segment primers, TCRalpha and TCRbeta cDNA libraries were constructed, with sample barcodes and unique molecular identifiers added in the process. RNA was extracted from every sample with Trizol reagent. Libraries were amplified in two PCR steps, with a second sample barcode and Illumina TruSeq adapters added in the second step. Sequencing of libraries was performed on an Illumina NovaSeq with 2 x 150 bp paired-end reads. The source study handled its data this way. The reads were demultiplexed and collapsed into UMI-guided consensus sequences using migec v1.2.7. Using mixcr v2.1.11, UMI consensuses were aligned to TRA and TRB V and J templates and then assembled into clonotypes. A clonotype was counted as expanded or contracted only if both edgeR and NoisET called the change significant, with noise models trained on biological replicates. edgeR calls used a false discovery rate-adjusted p below 0.01 and a log2 fold-change threshold of 1. As an exploratory analysis of dynamics, PCA with hierarchical clustering was applied to max-normalized trajectories of the 1000 most abundant clonotypes. Each responding clone was given a CD4 or CD8 phenotype based on the CD4+ and CD8+ repertoires, which had been sequenced separately. TCRdb handled the public reads itself, with Q25 trimming in fastp and clone calling in MiXCR, and kept productive beta chains. Rows are unified per CDR3 protein, each entry keeping the most common DNA and genes. These V and J calls originate from TCRdb's pipeline instead of the authors' own analysis. This sample has fewer than 500,000 distinct CDR3 sequences in its table, and around 27% of those were observed once. Approximately 13% of the sample goes to the ten largest clones.

PBMCs were isolated by Ficoll-Paque density gradient centrifugation. This clonotype was observed a handful of times. Its recognized antigen is unknown. The record has no base qualities; no much larger clone is one base away. Beyond this particular receptor, the publication reports: The detection of some responding clones in pre-infection memory suggests that pre-existing cross-reactive memory T cells joined the SARS-CoV-2 response. Contracting CD4+ clones were found mainly in CM and EM memory subsets, while CD8+ clones were enriched in EMRA. The second-wave clones that peaked on day 37 were not confirmed to be SARS-CoV-2 specific. Clones that contracted from day 15 to 85 showed balanced CD4/CD8 phenotypes, whereas a second wave of clones that expanded from day 15 to 37 leaned towards CD4+. The study covered only two mild cases, and larger cohorts including severe cases with pre-infection samples were considered necessary.

Including cysteine and phenylalanine, the CDR3 has 15 amino acids. This entry keeps only the CDR3 DNA: 45 bases, framed from base 1. V loses 3 bases of germline sequence and J loses 3 bases, and the interval between the two ends is 14 bases. In the germline V gene (reference sequence), CDR1 corresponds to SEHNR and CDR2 to FQNEAQ. Material: PBMCs or a T cell subset sorted from them (not recorded which). The clonotype was recovered from an adult woman who had mild COVID-19 (a few samples of this study predate the infection). The sample titles of this study are shuffled in the database, so cell type and time point are left out; the donor was told from shared clones. Recombination linked TRBV7-9 to TRBJ2-5; the D gene may be TRBD1 or TRBD2, since each aligns over 5 bases. The sequenced DNA is TGTGCCAGCAGCTTCGGTCAGGTGGGGGAAGAGACCCAGTACTTC. The resulting protein is CASSFGQVGEETQYF. The CDR3, completed at both ends by the reference TRBV7-9 and TRBJ2-5 genes, gives the full variable domain DTGVSQNPRHKITKRGQNVTFRCDPISEHNRLYWYRQTLGQGPEFLTYFQNEAQLEKSRLLSDRFSAERPKGSFSTLEIQRTEQGDSAMYLCASSFGQVGEETQYFGPGTRLLVL.